Described below is a single T cell receptor beta chain sequence and its context. This sample is part of a study of blood T cell repertoires in COVID-19. Study information: Specimens from acute and convalescent COVID-19 originated in the United States, Italy and Spain.

Assay used: immunoSEQ multiplex PCR; TCRdb lists only in-frame clones, some missing. This sample has 150,000 to 200,000 clones, with 82% found just once. Participants, about 18 to 90 years old, spanned 24 US areas. Per germline, CDR1 LGHNA and CDR2 YNFKEQ. This CDR3 comprises 16 residues. The V segment lost 1 base and the J segment 7 bases; nucleotides outside the gene matches: 7. The clonotype originates from a woman aged 55 to 70 with acute COVID-19. The chain carries TRBV4-2 and TRBJ2-1; 10 positions match TRBD2. Sequences were obtained from PBMCs or T cells enriched from blood (not recorded which). The CDR3 DNA is TGTGCCAGCAGCCAAGGGGAGGCTAGCGGGAGTAATGAGCAGTTCTTC. Amino acids: CASSQGEASGSNEQFF.